The 20 T cell receptor beta chains listed next were all sequenced from one sample in a study of blood T cells in healthy people across ages. A second roughly 6 to 11 cycle PCR used barcoded and J-beta primers. TCRdb recomputed calls from the 5' RACE reads with MiXCR, one row per CDR3 protein. Of about 1,500,000 distinct CDR3 sequences listed, approximately 30% are singletons. Sequenced sample: blood. These receptors all come from a woman aged 25-40 years in good health.

The chain combines TRBV7-9 with TRBJ1-6, with a possible D match to TRBD1 (6 bases). Germline assignment: CDR1 SEHNR and CDR2 FQNEAQ (reference sequence). This CDR3 comprises 16 residues. V was trimmed by 7 bases and J by 7 bases, leaving 20 bases between them. The CDR3 nucleotides are TGTGCCAGCACCGGGCCCCAGGACAGAGTCAATTCACCCCTCCACTTT. Translating gives CASTGPQDRVNSPLHF.

The chain is built from TRBV3-1 and TRBJ2-1; unclear D gene. CDR3 length: 14 residues. Deletions cut 0 bases from V and 7 bases from J, with 10 bases between. Germline assignment: CDR1 LGHDT and CDR2 YNNKEL (reference sequence). CDR3 in DNA: TGTGCCAGCAGCCAAGACTGGCAGTCTAATGAGCAGTTCTTC. Translation gives CASSQDWQSNEQFF.

The rearrangement uses TRBV19 and TRBJ1-5; perhaps TRBD1 as D (6 bases). The V gene lost 6 bases and the J gene lost 5 bases, with 11 bases spanning the gap. Germline CDR1 reads LNHDA; CDR2 reads SQIVND (reference sequence). The CDR3 totals 13 residues. The CDR3 sequence: CASRDSGHQPQHF. The CDR3 region has the DNA TGTGCCAGTAGGGACAGCGGCCATCAGCCCCAGCATTTT. The entire variable domain, with the rest obtained from reference TRBV19 and TRBJ1-5, is as follows: DGGITQSPKYLFRKEGQNVTLSCEQNLNHDAMYWYRQDPGQGLRLIYYSQIVNDFQKGDIAEGYSVSREKKESFPLTVTSAQKNPTAFYLCASRDSGHQPQHFGDGTRLSIL.

Note on this clonotype: This may arise from a read error, as a much more abundant clone is one base away. CDR3 amino acids: CASSLQLAGVDGEQVF. The CDR3 DNA reads TGTGCCAGCAGCCTACAACTAGCGGGAGTCGATGGTGAGCAGGTCTTC. The gene calls are TRBV7-7 and TRBJ2-1; TRBD2 matches at 11 bases. CDR1 SSHAT and CDR2 FNYEAQ come from the germline V gene (reference sequence). The CDR3 has 16 amino acids. The full variable domain, its missing parts supplied by reference TRBV7-7 and TRBJ2-1, is GAGVSQSPRYKVTKRGQDVTLRCDPISSHATLYWYQQALGQGPEFLTYFNYEAQPDKSGLPSDRFSAERPEGSISTLTIQRTEQRDSAMYRCASSLQLAGVDGEQVFGPGTRLTVL.

There are many counts of this clonotype. The chain uses TRBV12-3 or TRBV12-4 and TRBJ2-7, with a possible D match to TRBD1 (6 bases). The V end was cut by 8 bases, the J end by 7 bases, with 15 bases between. CDR3 length: 12 residues. CDR3 in amino acids: CASSPRGGEQYF. Here the CDR3 DNA reads TGTGCCAGCTCCCCCAGGGGTGGAGAGCAGTACTTC.

The rearrangement uses TRBV3-1 and TRBJ1-2, with a tentative D call TRBD1 (5 bases). This CDR3 region has 15 residues. V lost 1 base and J 4 bases, leaving 13 bases between the germline ends. Germline assignment: CDR1 LGHDT and CDR2 YNNKEL (reference sequence). CDR3 loop: CASSQGFAGIYGYTF. CDR3 nucleotides: TGTGCCAGCAGCCAAGGGTTCGCAGGGATCTATGGCTACACCTTC. The full variable domain, completed using reference TRBV3-1 and TRBJ1-2, is DTAVSQTPKYLVTQMGNDKSIKCEQNLGHDTMYWYKQDSKKFLKIMFSYNNKELIINETVPNRFSPKSPDKAHLNLHINSLELGDSAVYFCASSQGFAGIYGYTFGSGTRLTVV.

This clonotype was seen a handful of times. The chain carries TRBV24-1 and TRBJ1-2; 7 bases line up with TRBD1. Germline V gene data show CDR1 as KGHDR and CDR2 as SFDVKD. Trimming cost V 5 bases and J 7 bases; bases outside gene matches: 6. The CDR3 consists of 13 residues. CDR3 sequence reads: CATSVGTASGYTF. CDR3 sequence (DNA): TGTGCCACCAGTGTCGGGACAGCATCTGGCTACACCTTC.

This clonotype was counted a few times. This chain links TRBV28 with TRBJ2-1; 7 bases match TRBD1. The CDR3 is 13 residues long. V trimming: 5 bases; J trimming: 9 bases; junction bases outside the gene matches: 7. Germline CDR1 MDHEN, CDR2 SYDVKM. The CDR3 here is CASSLYRGGEQFF. DNA of the CDR3: TGTGCCAGCAGTCTTTACAGGGGTGGTGAGCAGTTCTTC.

The chain employs TRBV7-2 and TRBJ2-5, with D uncertain. Trimming left V 2 bases short and J 2 bases short, with 6 bases between. CDR1 and CDR2 from the germline V gene are SGHTA and FQGNSA. CDR3 length equals 13 residues. The CDR3 spells CTSSLPQQETQYF. The CDR3 DNA follows: TGTACCAGCAGCTTACCACAGCAAGAGACCCAGTACTTC.

The chain couples TRBV24-1 to TRBJ2-1; 9 positions agree with TRBD1. V gave up 4 bases and J gave up 5 bases; unmatched junction bases: 8. This CDR3 has 16 residues. From germline, CDR1 is KGHDR and CDR2 SFDVKD. The CDR3 sequence is CATSDPGQGTDNEQFF. The CDR3, as DNA: TGTGCCACCAGTGACCCAGGACAGGGGACTGACAATGAGCAGTTCTTC.

This clonotype has a count of ten or more. The V gene is TRBV20-1, the J gene TRBJ2-1, with D hard to call. The CDR3 has 12 residues. Trimming left V 0 bases short and J 4 bases short, with 4 bases between. Germline CDR1 and CDR2: DFQATT and SNEGSKA (reference sequence). In nucleotides, the CDR3 is TGCAGTGCTAGAGACCCATACAATGAGCAGTTCTTC. This gives the protein CSARDPYNEQFF.

This clonotype appeared a few times. The J gene is TRBJ2-1, the V gene TRBV6-1, with 8 bases that match TRBD1. Trimming removed 6 bases from V and 4 bases from J; junction bases left unmatched: 8. The CDR3 covers 15 residues. Germline V gene data show CDR1 as MNHNS and CDR2 as SASEGT. This CDR3 reads CASRGQDPNYNEQFF. The DNA for the CDR3 is TGTGCCAGCAGGGGACAGGACCCAAATTACAATGAGCAGTTCTTC.

This clonotype was picked up many times. This rearrangement joins TRBV4-2 to TRBJ2-7, with a tentative D call TRBD1 (5 bases). Germline V gene sequence: CDR1 LGHNA, CDR2 YNFKEQ. The CDR3 extends over 15 amino acids. V was cut by 3 bases and J by 3 bases, with 15 bases left in between. The DNA of the CDR3 is TGTGCCAGCAGCCAGCTTGAGGACAACCGCTACGAGCAGTACTTC. The encoded protein is CASSQLEDNRYEQYF.

The chain joins TRBV6-2 or TRBV6-3 to TRBJ2-3, with 9 bases aligning to TRBD2. CDR3 size: 14 residues. After removal of 5 bases from V and 6 bases from J, the junction contained 6 bases not matched to a gene. Germline V gene sequence: CDR1 MNHEY, CDR2 SVGEGT. The chain's CDR3 is CASSRLAERDTQYF. The CDR3 bases are TGTGCCAGCAGTCGACTAGCGGAGAGGGATACGCAGTATTTT.

J is TRBJ1-1 and V is TRBV12-3 or TRBV12-4; weak D call: TRBD1 (5 bases). Trimming took 6 bases from V and 0 from J, leaving 11 bases between them. CDR3 length: 14 residues. CDR3 sequence: CASRQDLLNTEAFF. CDR3 sequence (DNA): TGTGCCAGCAGACAGGACCTATTGAACACTGAAGCTTTCTTT.

The rearrangement links TRBV7-2 to TRBJ2-1, with unresolved D. The closer fit of TRBJ2-7 to the DNA end suggests the J call may be wrong. Germline CDR1 is SGHTA and CDR2 is FQGNSA. The CDR3 is 15 residues long. CDR3 coding DNA: TGTGCCAGCAGCTTAGCGGCCAGCTCATTCTCCGAGCAGTACTTC. Translation gives CASSLAASSFSEQYF.

This clonotype was counted a few times. This sequence joins TRBV29-1 and TRBJ1-2, with D unresolved. The germline CDR1 and CDR2 sequences are SQVTM and ANQGSEA. This CDR3 contains 14 residues. Trimming left V 1 base short and J 4 bases short, with 13 bases between. As DNA, the CDR3 is TGCAGCGTTGAAGGGGCACCCGGGGTCTATGGCTACACCTTC. This sequence encodes CSVEGAPGVYGYTF.

As for this clonotype: A much larger clone lies a single base off, so this may be a read error. This chain uses TRBV28 with TRBJ2-1; D might be TRBD1 or TRBD2, each matching 5 bases. The J call may be in error: the DNA end matches TRBJ2-7 better. Per the germline V gene, CDR1 is MDHEN and CDR2 is SYDVKM. CDR3 length: 15 amino acids. CDR3 in amino acids: CASSLTRDGYNEQYF. CDR3 nucleotides: TGTGCCAGCAGTTTAACCCGGGACGGCTACAATGAGCAGTACTTC.

This clonotype appeared a few times. CDR3 sequence: CASSFNRESYGYTF. The CDR3 region has the DNA TGTGCCAGCAGCTTTAACAGGGAAAGCTATGGCTACACCTTC. The chain carries TRBV11-2 and TRBJ1-2; TRBD1 is a possible D gene (6 bases). V was clipped by 3 bases and J by 4 bases, with 12 bases between them. The CDR3 has 14 amino acids. From germline, CDR1 is SGHAT and CDR2 FQNNGV.

In its sample, this clonotype was seen many times. The V and J genes are TRBV5-1 and TRBJ2-7, with D unresolved. From germline, CDR1 is SGHRS and CDR2 YFSETQ. The V gene lost 4 bases and the J gene lost 2 bases, with 10 bases spanning the gap. This CDR3 is built from 13 residues. The CDR3 region is CASSASEAYEQYF. In nucleotides, the CDR3 is TGCGCCAGCAGCGCGTCCGAAGCCTACGAGCAGTACTTC.